This T cell receptor (beta chain) was captured in a study of T cells in Graves' hyperthyroidism and ophthalmopathy. In patients aged 18 to 65, hyperthyroidism was newly diagnosed, with duration under 2 months. Germline V lookup: CDR1 ENHRY, CDR2 SYGVKD. The junction had 8 bases not matched to a gene; V was cut back by 4 bases and J by 1 base. This CDR3 contains 16 residues. This clonotype was observed a few times. The investigators amplified TCR beta CDR3 regions from RNA transcripts. RT-PCR in the first round (using the HTBI primer set) targeted the TCR CDR3. TCRdb re-analysed the multiplex PCR reads in MiXCR, keeping a single row per CDR3 protein. The sample yields about 590,000 distinct CDR3 sequences, about a sixth seen once.

The origin of this receptor is a woman aged 25 to 39 with Graves' hyperthyroidism. The genes are TRBV10-3 and TRBJ1-1; 8 nucleotides align to TRBD1. Sequencing used blood. In nucleotides, the CDR3 is TGTGCCATCAGTGGAGGGCAGGGGGCAGAGAACACTGAAGCTTTCTTT. Translating it yields CAISGGQGAENTEAFF.